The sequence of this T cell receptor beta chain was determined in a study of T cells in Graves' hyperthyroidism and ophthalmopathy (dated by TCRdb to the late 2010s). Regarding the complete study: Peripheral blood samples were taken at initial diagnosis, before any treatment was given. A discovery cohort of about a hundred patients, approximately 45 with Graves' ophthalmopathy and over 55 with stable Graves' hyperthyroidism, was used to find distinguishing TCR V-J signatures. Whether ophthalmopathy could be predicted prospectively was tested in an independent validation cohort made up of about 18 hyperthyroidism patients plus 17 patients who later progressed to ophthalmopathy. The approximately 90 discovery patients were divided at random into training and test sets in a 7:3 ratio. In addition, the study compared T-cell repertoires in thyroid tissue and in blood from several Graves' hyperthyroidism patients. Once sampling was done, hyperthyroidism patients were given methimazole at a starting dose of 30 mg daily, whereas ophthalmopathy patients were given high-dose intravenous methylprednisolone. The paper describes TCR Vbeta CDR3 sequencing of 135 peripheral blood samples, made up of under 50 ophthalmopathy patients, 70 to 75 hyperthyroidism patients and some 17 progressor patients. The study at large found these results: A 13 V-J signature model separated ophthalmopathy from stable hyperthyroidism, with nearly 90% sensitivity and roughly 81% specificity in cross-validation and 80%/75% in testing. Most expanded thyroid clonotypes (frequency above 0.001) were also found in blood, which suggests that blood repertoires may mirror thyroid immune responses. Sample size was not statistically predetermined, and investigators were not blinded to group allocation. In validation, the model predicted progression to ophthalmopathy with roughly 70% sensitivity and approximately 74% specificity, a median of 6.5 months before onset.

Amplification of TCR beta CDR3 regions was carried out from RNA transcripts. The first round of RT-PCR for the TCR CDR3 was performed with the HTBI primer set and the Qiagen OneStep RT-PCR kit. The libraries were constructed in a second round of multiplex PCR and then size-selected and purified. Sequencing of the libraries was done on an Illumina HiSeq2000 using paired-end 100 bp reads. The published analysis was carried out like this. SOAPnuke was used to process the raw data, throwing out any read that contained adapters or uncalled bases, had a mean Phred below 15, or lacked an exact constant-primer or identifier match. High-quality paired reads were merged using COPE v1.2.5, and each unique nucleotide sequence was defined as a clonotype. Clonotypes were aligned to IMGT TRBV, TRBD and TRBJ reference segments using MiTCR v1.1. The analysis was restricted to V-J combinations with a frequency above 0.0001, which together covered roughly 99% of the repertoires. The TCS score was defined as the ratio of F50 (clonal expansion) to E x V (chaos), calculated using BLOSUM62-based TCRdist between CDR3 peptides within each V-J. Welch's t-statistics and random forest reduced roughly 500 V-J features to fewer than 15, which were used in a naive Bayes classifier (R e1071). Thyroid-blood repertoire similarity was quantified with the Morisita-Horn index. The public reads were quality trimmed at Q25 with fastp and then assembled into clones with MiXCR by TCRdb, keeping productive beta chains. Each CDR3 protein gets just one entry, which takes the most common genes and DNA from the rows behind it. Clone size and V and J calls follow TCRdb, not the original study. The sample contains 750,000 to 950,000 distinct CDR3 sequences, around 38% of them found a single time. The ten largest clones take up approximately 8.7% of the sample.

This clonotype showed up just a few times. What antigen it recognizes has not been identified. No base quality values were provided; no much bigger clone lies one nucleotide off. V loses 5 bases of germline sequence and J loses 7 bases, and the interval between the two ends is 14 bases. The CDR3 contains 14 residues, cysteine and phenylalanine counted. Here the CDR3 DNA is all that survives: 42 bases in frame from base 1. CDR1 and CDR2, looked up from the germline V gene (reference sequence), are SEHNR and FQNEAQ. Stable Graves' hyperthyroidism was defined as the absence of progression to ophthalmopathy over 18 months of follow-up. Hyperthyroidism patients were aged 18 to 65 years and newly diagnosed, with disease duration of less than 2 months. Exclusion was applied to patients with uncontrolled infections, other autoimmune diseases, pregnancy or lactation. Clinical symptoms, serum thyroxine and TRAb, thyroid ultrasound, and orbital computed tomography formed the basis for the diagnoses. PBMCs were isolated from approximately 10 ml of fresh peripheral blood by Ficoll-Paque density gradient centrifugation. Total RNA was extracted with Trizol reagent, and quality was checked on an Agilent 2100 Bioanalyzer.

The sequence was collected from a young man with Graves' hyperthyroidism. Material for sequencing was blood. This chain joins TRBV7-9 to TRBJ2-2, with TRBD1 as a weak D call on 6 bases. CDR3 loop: CASSAPGVGGELFF. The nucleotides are TGTGCCAGCAGCGCCCCAGGGGTGGGCGGGGAGCTGTTTTTT.